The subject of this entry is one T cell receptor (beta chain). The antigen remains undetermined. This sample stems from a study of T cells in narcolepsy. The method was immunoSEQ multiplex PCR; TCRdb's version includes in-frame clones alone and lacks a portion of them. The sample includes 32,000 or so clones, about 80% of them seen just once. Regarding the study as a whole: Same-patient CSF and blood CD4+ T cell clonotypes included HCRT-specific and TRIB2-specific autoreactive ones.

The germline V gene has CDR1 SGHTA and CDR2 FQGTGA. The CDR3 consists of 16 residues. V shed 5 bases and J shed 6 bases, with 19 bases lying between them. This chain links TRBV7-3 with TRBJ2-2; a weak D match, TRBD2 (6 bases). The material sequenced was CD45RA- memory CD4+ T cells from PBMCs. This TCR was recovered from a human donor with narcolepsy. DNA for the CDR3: TGTGCCAGCAGCGCTATGACTAGTCTGTTCTCCGGGGAGCTGTTTTTT. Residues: CASSAMTSLFSGELFF.